This TCR beta chain was profiled in a study of blood T cell repertoires in COVID-19. Whole-study context: From T cells, B-cell-depleted T cells, or PBMCs came the material, which was cDNA or gDNA.

As handled by the study authors: Amplification with reference gene primers provided the estimates of nucleated cell counts. Assay used: immunoSEQ multiplex PCR; TCRdb lists only in-frame clones, some missing. D and trimming come from the DNA, and the V and J calls and clone size come from that table. Of approximately 250,000 clones in the sample, 80% to 95% are singletons; the top ten hold around 2.8%. Recruits, aged roughly 18 to 90 years, lived in 20 to 30 US areas. Participants had their cohort set by participant-reported clinical history. The CDR3 length is 17 residues. J lost 3 bases, V lost 5 bases, and 5 bases had no gene match. Germline CDR1 is SGHNT and CDR2 is YENEEA.

The source is a man between 40 and 49 years old who had been exposed to COVID-19. Sequenced: PBMCs or T cells enriched from blood (not recorded which). V usage is TRBV11-3 and J usage is TRBJ2-2; 14 bases fit TRBD2. CDR3 amino acids: CASSQGLAGVYTGELFF. CDR3 nucleotides: TGTGCCAGCAGCCAGGGACTAGCGGGAGTTTACACCGGGGAGCTGTTTTTT.